These T cell receptor beta chains were read from a single sample in a study of T cell responses to AZD1222 COVID-19 vaccine. Some clones are missing from TCRdb's copy, which holds only in-frame ones; the method was immunoSEQ multiplex PCR. The top ten hold about 4% of the sample, which has 110,000 or so clones, 85% to 90% seen once. The sample here was peripheral blood, taken 28 days after the second AZD1222 dose. The receptors were gathered from an adult who received the AZD1222 COVID-19 vaccine. The CDR3 runs from the conserved cysteine through the conserved F or W. The order of the fields is D gene, clone size, J gene, V gene, CDR3 DNA, CDR3 protein. D genes are given only for firm matches. The listing skips clone size in some rows; elsewhere it reads once, few, many or a size class.

D: -
size: -
J: TRBJ2-7
V: TRBV30
DNA: TGTGCCTGGAGTGGGGGGTTTGGGTACGAGCAGTACTTC
CDR3: CAWSGGFGYEQYF

D: -
size: -
J: TRBJ2-2
V: TRBV11-3
DNA: TGTGCCAGCAGCTTAGGGGGGCCCGGGGAGCTGTTTTTT
CDR3: CASSLGGPGELFF

D: TRBD1
size: -
J: TRBJ2-7
V: TRBV7-8
DNA: TGTGCCAGCAGCTTACTTGGGGACAGCTCCTACGAGCAGTACTTC
CDR3: CASSLLGDSSYEQYF

D: TRBD1
size: -
J: TRBJ1-6
V: TRBV7-6
DNA: TGTGCCAGCAGCCCCGGGACAGGGGGTAATTCACCCCTCCACTTT
CDR3: CASSPGTGGNSPLHF

D: -
size: few
J: TRBJ1-1
V: TRBV4-3
DNA: TGCGCCAGCAGCCAAGTGGGGACGAAAGGGGCCCCGGCATTT
CDR3: CASSQVGTKGAPAF

D: -
size: -
J: TRBJ2-1
V: TRBV5-1
DNA: TGCGCCAGCAGCTTGGCCGGGCTAGCTACCTACAATGAGCAGTTCTTC
CDR3: CASSLAGLATYNEQFF

D: -
size: -
J: TRBJ2-1
V: TRBV4-2
DNA: TGTGCCAGCAGCCAAGCCCTAACATCGGAGGGCAATGAGCAGTTCTTC
CDR3: CASSQALTSEGNEQFF

D: -
size: once
J: TRBJ1-5
V: TRBV11-3
DNA: TGTGCCAGCAGCGGGATGGGGGGGCAGTATCAGCCCCAGCATTTT
CDR3: CASSGMGGQYQPQHF

D: -
size: -
J: TRBJ1-4
V: TRBV5-1
DNA: TGCGCCAGCAGCCCCTCGGGGACGGGGAATGAAAAACTGTTTTTT
CDR3: CASSPSGTGNEKLFF

D: TRBD2
size: -
J: TRBJ2-1
V: TRBV7-7
DNA: TGTGCTAGAAAGGGGCCTAGCGGGACCTACAATGAGCAGTTCTTC
CDR3: CARKGPSGTYNEQFF

D: TRBD1
size: -
J: TRBJ2-7
V: TRBV7-2
DNA: TGTGCCAGCAGCTCCAGGGGGCCCCAGTACTTC
CDR3: CASSSRGPQYF

D: -
size: -
J: TRBJ1-2
V: TRBV7-2
DNA: TGTGCCAGCAGCTTAGAAGGGGTGTTCAATGGCTACACCTTC
CDR3: CASSLEGVFNGYTF

D: -
size: -
J: TRBJ1-4
V: TRBV30
DNA: TGTGCCTGGAGTAAGACAGAAGTTAATGAAAAACTGTTTTTT
CDR3: CAWSKTEVNEKLFF

D: -
size: -
J: TRBJ2-2
V: TRBV29-1
DNA: TGCAGCGTTGCTCGAACCGGGGAGCTGTTTTTT
CDR3: CSVARTGELFF

D: -
size: -
J: TRBJ2-7
V: TRBV7-2
DNA: TGTGCCAGCAGCTTAGCGTGGACAAGGGTCTCCTACGAGCAGTACTTC
CDR3: CASSLAWTRVSYEQYF

D: -
size: -
J: TRBJ1-5
V: TRBV9
DNA: TGTGCCAGCAGCGTATCAGGGGTTGGCAATCAGCCCCAGCATTTT
CDR3: CASSVSGVGNQPQHF

D: -
size: -
J: TRBJ1-2
V: TRBV30
DNA: TGTGCCTGGAGTAACCCTAACTATGGCTACACCTTC
CDR3: CAWSNPNYGYTF

D: -
size: -
J: TRBJ1-5
V: TRBV27
DNA: TGTGCCAGCAGTTTATACCCAGGGCCCCAGCCCCAGCATTTT
CDR3: CASSLYPGPQPQHF

D: -
size: -
J: TRBJ2-2
V: TRBV11-3
DNA: TGTGCCAGCAGCCAACTTGCAGGGCGAACCGGGGAGCTGTTTTTT
CDR3: CASSQLAGRTGELFF

D: -
size: -
J: TRBJ1-5
V: TRBV18
DNA: TGTGCCAGCTCGCCAGTTTGGGATCAGCCCCAGCATTTT
CDR3: CASSPVWDQPQHF

D: -
size: few
J: TRBJ1-3
V: TRBV7-7
DNA: TGTGCTAGCAGCTTATGGTGGTTCCCTTCTGGAAACACCATATATTTT
CDR3: CASSLWWFPSGNTIYF

D: -
size: -
J: TRBJ2-3
V: TRBV4-2
DNA: TGTGCCAGCAGCCCGTCTGGCCTTGTTGCCCTCCTGGATACGCAGTATTTT
CDR3: CASSPSGLVALLDTQYF

D: TRBD1
size: -
J: TRBJ1-5
V: TRBV7-2
DNA: TGTGCCAGCAGCTTGGGACAGGGTGGCAGTAATCAGCCCCAGCATTTT
CDR3: CASSLGQGGSNQPQHF

D: TRBD1
size: few
J: TRBJ2-2
V: TRBV7-2
DNA: TGTGCCAGCAGCGACCCTGGGACAGGGGAAACCGGGGAGCTGTTTTTT
CDR3: CASSDPGTGETGELFF

D: TRBD2
size: -
J: TRBJ2-5
V: TRBV18
DNA: TGTGCCAGCTCACCTCTCGGGGCTAGCGGGAGAAAGACCCAGTACTTC
CDR3: CASSPLGASGRKTQYF

D: -
size: -
J: TRBJ1-1
V: TRBV28
DNA: TGTGCCAGCAGTTTATTAGTTAACACTGAAGCTTTCTTT
CDR3: CASSLLVNTEAFF

D: TRBD2
size: -
J: TRBJ2-3
V: TRBV4-2
DNA: TGTGCCAGCAGCCTCGGGACTAGCGACACAGATACGCAGTATTTT
CDR3: CASSLGTSDTDTQYF

D: -
size: -
J: TRBJ2-5
V: TRBV12-5
DNA: TGTGCTAGTGGTTTGGTACAGGGTTGGGAGACCCAGTACTTC
CDR3: CASGLVQGWETQYF

D: -
size: -
J: TRBJ1-3
V: TRBV9
DNA: TGTGCCAGCAGCGTAGGCGTCAGCTCTGGAAACACCATATATTTT
CDR3: CASSVGVSSGNTIYF

D: TRBD1
size: -
J: TRBJ2-1
V: TRBV7-3
DNA: TGTGCCAGCAGCTTAAAGGGTGGGACAGGGGATCGGTATGGCAATGAGCAGTTCTTC
CDR3: CASSLKGGTGDRYGNEQFF

D: TRBD2
size: -
J: TRBJ2-7
V: TRBV18
DNA: TGTGCCAGCTCACCAGAAGCGGGAGGGCCCAGCGAGCAGTACTTC
CDR3: CASSPEAGGPSEQYF

D: -
size: -
J: TRBJ1-5
V: TRBV4-3
DNA: TGCGCCAGCAGCCAAGACGGAGAGGAACCCCAGCATTTT
CDR3: CASSQDGEEPQHF

D: TRBD2
size: -
J: TRBJ2-5
V: TRBV5-1
DNA: TGCGCCAGCAGCGGGACTAGCGGGGGGGAGACCCAGTACTTC
CDR3: CASSGTSGGETQYF

D: -
size: -
J: TRBJ1-5
V: TRBV6-2/TRBV6-3
DNA: TGTGCCAGCAGTTACTTGGATTTTGGGCCGGATCAGCCCCAGCATTTT
CDR3: CASSYLDFGPDQPQHF

D: -
size: -
J: TRBJ1-3
V: TRBV28
DNA: TGTGCCAGCAGTGAAGGTACAGGGAACTCTGGAAACACCATATATTTT
CDR3: CASSEGTGNSGNTIYF

D: -
size: -
J: TRBJ2-3
V: TRBV19
DNA: TGTGCCAGTAGGGCGGGGAGCACAGATACGCAGTATTTT
CDR3: CASRAGSTDTQYF

D: -
size: -
J: TRBJ1-6
V: TRBV9
DNA: TGTGCCAGCAGCGTAGATTGGAGGGAGACCTATAATTCACCCCTCCACTTT
CDR3: CASSVDWRETYNSPLHF

D: -
size: -
J: TRBJ2-2
V: TRBV30
DNA: TGTGCCTGCCCACGCGGCACCGGGGAGCTGTTTTTT
CDR3: CACPRGTGELFF

D: -
size: -
J: TRBJ1-1
V: TRBV11-3
DNA: TGTGCCAGCAGCTTAGAAAGAAACACTGAAGCTTTCTTT
CDR3: CASSLERNTEAFF

D: -
size: -
J: TRBJ1-1
V: TRBV30
DNA: TGTGCCTGGAGTGTACACGGTGACACTGAAGCTTTCTTT
CDR3: CAWSVHGDTEAFF

D: TRBD1
size: -
J: TRBJ1-2
V: TRBV7-9
DNA: TGTGCCAGCAGCCCAACCCGGGACAGGCAGGAAGACTATGGCTACACCTTC
CDR3: CASSPTRDRQEDYGYTF

D: -
size: -
J: TRBJ1-3
V: TRBV12-2
DNA: TGTGCAAGTCGCTTAGGACGGGACGCCTCTGGAAACACCATATATTTT
CDR3: CASRLGRDASGNTIYF

D: TRBD1
size: -
J: TRBJ1-3
V: TRBV2
DNA: TGTGCCAGCAGTGAAGCGGCGACAGGGGGAAACACCATATATTTT
CDR3: CASSEAATGGNTIYF

D: TRBD2
size: -
J: TRBJ2-6
V: TRBV30
DNA: TGTGCCTGGAGTCCGTGGGGGAGGGCTTGGGACGGGGCCAACGTCCTGACTTTC
CDR3: CAWSPWGRAWDGANVLTF

D: -
size: few
J: TRBJ1-1
V: TRBV5-1
DNA: TGCGCCAGCAGCTCTCGTCCAGAACAGGCCCAAGCTTTCTTT
CDR3: CASSSRPEQAQAFF

D: -
size: -
J: TRBJ2-1
V: TRBV29-1
DNA: TGCAGCGTTGAATCGGGGACAAAGTCATCAAATGAGCAGTTCTTC
CDR3: CSVESGTKSSNEQFF

D: -
size: -
J: TRBJ2-5
V: TRBV11-3
DNA: TGTGCCAGCAGCCCGGGCCAAAAGCGGGCAGAGACCCAGTACTTC
CDR3: CASSPGQKRAETQYF

D: TRBD1
size: -
J: TRBJ1-1
V: TRBV9
DNA: TGTGCCAGCAGCGTGCTGGACAGGGTGAACACTGAAGCTTTCTTT
CDR3: CASSVLDRVNTEAFF

D: -
size: -
J: TRBJ2-5
V: TRBV3-1/TRBV3-2
DNA: TGTGCCAGCAGCCAAGACCTGGGGGGATGGGAGACCCAGTACTTC
CDR3: CASSQDLGGWETQYF

D: -
size: -
J: TRBJ1-2
V: TRBV21-1
DNA: TGTGCCAGCAGCGCTGTCAGGGGGCGCCTCTATGGCTACACCTTC
CDR3: CASSAVRGRLYGYTF

D: -
size: -
J: TRBJ1-2
V: TRBV19
DNA: TGTGCCAGTAGTATAGGCATAGCTAACTATGGCTACACCTTC
CDR3: CASSIGIANYGYTF

D: TRBD2
size: -
J: TRBJ2-3
V: TRBV3-1/TRBV3-2
DNA: TGTGCCAGCAGCCAAGATTCAGGCGGGGGGGCACGTACAGATACGCAGTATTTT
CDR3: CASSQDSGGGARTDTQYF

D: TRBD1
size: -
J: TRBJ2-3
V: TRBV7-8
DNA: TGTGCCACCCAACGGCAGGGGGCAAGCACAGATACGCAGTATTTT
CDR3: CATQRQGASTDTQYF

D: -
size: -
J: TRBJ2-7
V: TRBV7-9
DNA: TGTGCCAGCAGCTTAGGGACAGTTTCCGAGCAGTACTTC
CDR3: CASSLGTVSEQYF

D: -
size: -
J: TRBJ1-2
V: TRBV12-3/TRBV12-4
DNA: TGTGCCAGCGCCTCAGGGAGTACCTATGGCTACACCTTC
CDR3: CASASGSTYGYTF

D: -
size: -
J: TRBJ1-2
V: TRBV27
DNA: TGTGCCAGCTGGACGCCCCTAAACTATGGCTACACCTTC
CDR3: CASWTPLNYGYTF

D: -
size: -
J: TRBJ1-2
V: TRBV19
DNA: TGTGCCAGTAGTATGTCGGACAGCCATAGGTCCTATGGCTACACCTTC
CDR3: CASSMSDSHRSYGYTF

D: -
size: -
J: TRBJ1-2
V: TRBV5-1
DNA: TGCGCCAGCAGCGCGGGACCGGGCTACACCTTC
CDR3: CASSAGPGYTF

D: TRBD1
size: few
J: TRBJ1-5
V: TRBV2
DNA: TGTGCCAGCAGTGGAGACAGGGGTTTTGTGGACAGCAATCAGCCCCAGCATTTT
CDR3: CASSGDRGFVDSNQPQHF